One and the same sample provided the 2 T cell receptor beta chains below, sequenced in a study of T cell clonality in common variable immunodeficiency (dated by TCRdb to 2014 to 2015). Libraries were prepared through the immunoSEQ multiplex PCR assay. Entries here come from immuneACCESS through TCRdb and include only in-frame sequences with V and J called. Some clones fail to appear in such tables; in the studies checked, an unresolved V gene covers under half of the shortfall, and the cause of the remainder is unknown. This sample has 60,000 to 75,000 clones in the table, none counted a single time. The ten largest clonotypes hold around 1.6% of the sample. The sample comprised peripheral blood mononuclear cells. These receptors all stem from a person between 18 and 70 years old in good health.

This clone showed up many times. The read stops 3 residues short of the end of the CDR3; the missing end is completed from the germline J gene. This sequence joins TRBV19 and TRBJ2-5; 11 bases fit TRBD2. This CDR3 has 15 residues. V was pared by 4 bases and J by 5 bases, with 6 bases of the junction left unmatched. Germline assignment: CDR1 LNHDA and CDR2 SQIVND (reference sequence). The covered CDR3 bases are TGTGCCAGTAGTACAGGCGTAGCGGGAGGGGAGACC. It yields the protein CASSTGVAGGET. The complete CDR3 reads CASSTGVAGGETQYF.

This clone was recorded at least ten times. The CDR3 is cut off 3 residues early in the read; its end comes from the germline J gene. V and J are TRBV6-1 and TRBJ1-6; 9 bases are shared with TRBD1. Germline CDR1 MNHNS, CDR2 SASEGT. The CDR3 totals 15 residues. Incomplete CDR3 DNA: TGTGCCAGCAGTGAAGCTCTGACAGGGGGGCTCCCC. It translates to CASSEALTGGLP. The whole CDR3 protein is CASSEALTGGLPLHF.